This T cell receptor (beta chain) was sequenced for a study of blood T cell repertoires in COVID-19. Study in general: Donors in the United States, Italy and Spain gave samples during acute or convalescent COVID-19. The analysed material was cDNA or gDNA that came from T cells, B-cell-depleted T cells, or PBMCs.

In the study's own analysis: Estimation of nucleated cell counts was performed using reference gene primer amplification. Assay: immunoSEQ multiplex PCR; the TCRdb copy retains only in-frame clones and omits some. V, J and clone size reflect that table, while D and trimming were determined from the DNA. Of about 63,000 clones in the sample, 80% to 95% were seen once. CDR3 length: 15 amino acids. Trimming removed 3 bases from V and 3 bases from J, with 17 bases in between. The germline gives CDR1 DFQATT, CDR2 SNEGSKA (reference sequence). This receptor was obtained from a man between 50 and 59 years old with active COVID-19. The chain joins TRBV20-1 to TRBJ2-5; tentatively, D is TRBD1 (5 bases). Input material: peripheral blood. This CDR3 is CSASPLRGDKETQYF. As DNA, the CDR3 is TGCAGTGCTAGTCCCCTTAGGGGTGACAAAGAGACCCAGTACTTC.